Each of the 9 T cell receptor beta chains below was sequenced from the same sample in a study of shared clonotypes between healthy human individuals. Assay used: immunoSEQ multiplex PCR; TCRdb lists only in-frame clones, some missing. The sample lists 1.5 million to 1.9 million clones; nearly 99% were seen once. Source material: naive CD4+ T cells sorted from blood. Subset given: CD45RA+ positively selected. Receptor source: a man aged 30 to 45 in good health.

The V gene is TRBV29-1, the J gene TRBJ1-1, with no clear D. The CDR3 has 12 residues. V was pared by 8 bases and J by 1 base, with 11 bases between. Germline lookup yields CDR1 SQVTM and CDR2 ANQGSEA. CDR3 loop: CSSAGRNTEAFF. The CDR3 nucleotides are TGCAGCTCGGCAGGCCGGAACACTGAAGCTTTCTTT.

About this clone: Other DNA sequences in the same sample also yield this CDR3. The chain recombines TRBV5-1 with TRBJ2-2; possible D gene TRBD1, 5 bases. Trimming left V 0 bases short and J 6 bases short, with 9 bases between. CDR3 length: 14 amino acids. Germline V gene lookup returns CDR1 SGHRS and CDR2 YFSETQ. The CDR3 sequence: CASSLALGAGELFF. In nucleotides, the CDR3 is TGCGCCAGCAGCTTGGCCCTAGGGGCCGGGGAGCTGTTTTTT.

V gene TRBV6-5 combines with J gene TRBJ2-7; D gene uncertain. The V gene's germline CDR1 is MNHEY and CDR2 SVGAGI. The CDR3 consists of 15 residues. Trimming shortened V by 0 bases and J by 3 bases, and 12 bases separated the two germline ends. The CDR3 region is CASSYSSYGDYEQYF. For the CDR3, the DNA is TGTGCCAGCAGTTACTCTAGTTACGGAGACTACGAGCAGTACTTC.

This chain connects TRBV28 to TRBJ2-1; D might be TRBD1 or TRBD2, each matching 5 bases. Germline assignment: CDR1 MDHEN and CDR2 SYDVKM. There are 12 residues in the CDR3. Between the trimmed V and J ends, which lost 6 bases and 11 bases, there was a span of 14 bases. The CDR3 sequence: CASRETGQKQFF. CDR3 DNA sequence: TGTGCCAGCAGGGAAACGGGGCAGAAGCAGTTCTTC.

In regard to this clone: The junction does not match germline at one end; this may be a read error. CDR3 coding DNA: TGTGCCAGCTCGCCACTCCGTTTCCCTGGAAACACCATATATTTT. It encodes CASSPLRFPGNTIYF. V and J are TRBV18 and TRBJ1-3; D not certain. This CDR3 comprises 15 residues. In germline, CDR1 is KGHSH, CDR2 LQKENI.

The V call is TRBV2, the J call TRBJ2-7; 16 nucleotides line up with TRBD2. CDR1 is SNHLY and CDR2 is FYNNEI in the germline V gene. CDR3 size: 17 residues. Trimming cost V 4 bases and J 1 base; bases outside gene matches: 4. CDR3 protein: CASSGGLAGGRSYEQYF. The CDR3 DNA sequence: TGTGCCAGCAGTGGGGGACTAGCGGGAGGGAGATCCTACGAGCAGTACTTC.

V usage is TRBV5-1 and J usage is TRBJ1-1, with 7 positions matching TRBD1. Unmatched junction bases numbered 8, after V lost 2 bases and J lost 4 bases. Germline V gene lookup returns CDR1 SGHRS and CDR2 YFSETQ. This CDR3 region has 15 residues. CDR3 residues: CASSLIGGGSTEAFF. CDR3 in DNA: TGCGCCAGCAGCTTAATAGGGGGCGGGAGCACTGAAGCTTTCTTT.

V usage is TRBV10-2 and J usage is TRBJ2-1; D is uncertain. This CDR3 region has 11 residues. V was clipped by 6 bases and J by 7 bases, with 7 bases between them. Germline CDR1 WSHSY, CDR2 SAAADI. The CDR3 DNA reads TGCGCCAGCAGCAGCAGAAATGAGCAGTTCTTC. Its translation: CASSSRNEQFF.

The chain carries TRBV6-5 and TRBJ2-1; 10 bases align to TRBD1. V was pared by 2 bases and J by 8 bases, with 9 bases of the junction left unmatched. This CDR3 region has 16 residues. Germline assignment: CDR1 MNHEY and CDR2 SVGAGI. The CDR3 loop reads CASSYPPGTGVHEQFF. DNA of the CDR3: TGTGCCAGCAGTTACCCACCCGGGACAGGGGTTCATGAGCAGTTCTTC.